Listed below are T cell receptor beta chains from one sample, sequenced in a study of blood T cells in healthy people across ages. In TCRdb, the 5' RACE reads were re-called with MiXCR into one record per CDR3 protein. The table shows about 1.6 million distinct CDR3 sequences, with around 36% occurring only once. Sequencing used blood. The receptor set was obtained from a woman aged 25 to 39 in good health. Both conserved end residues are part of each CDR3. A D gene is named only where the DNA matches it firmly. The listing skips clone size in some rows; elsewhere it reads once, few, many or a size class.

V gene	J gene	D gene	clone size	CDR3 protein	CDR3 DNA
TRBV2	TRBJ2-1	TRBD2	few	CASRLFSSGGLNEQFF	TGTGCCAGCAGATTATTCTCTAGCGGGGGACTCAATGAGCAGTTCTTC
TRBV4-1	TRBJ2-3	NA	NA	CASSQELSWETDTQYF	TGCGCCAGCAGCCAAGAACTCTCCTGGGAAACAGATACGCAGTATTTT
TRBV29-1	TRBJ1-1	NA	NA	CSVEYGTEAFF	TGCAGCGTTGAATACGGCACTGAAGCTTTCTTT
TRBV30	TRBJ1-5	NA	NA	CAWSSSTQPQHF	TGTGCCTGGAGTTCTTCCACCCAGCCCCAGCATTTT
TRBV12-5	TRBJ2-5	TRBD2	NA	CASGQTSGDYNEQYF	TGTGCTAGTGGCCAGACTAGCGGGGACTACAATGAGCAGTACTTC
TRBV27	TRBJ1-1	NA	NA	CASSRPGQRTEAFF	TGTGCCAGCAGCCGACCCGGACAGCGCACTGAAGCTTTCTTT
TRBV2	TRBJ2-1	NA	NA	CASSSLVPLLNEQFF	TGTGCCAGCAGTTCATTAGTCCCGCTTTTGAATGAGCAGTTCTTC
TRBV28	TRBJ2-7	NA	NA	CASSPRVEQCF	TGTGCCAGCAGTCCCAGGGTCGAGCAGTGCTTC
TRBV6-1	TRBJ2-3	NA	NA	CASRNRVITDTQYF	TGTGCCAGTCGAAACAGGGTAATAACAGATACGCAGTATTTT
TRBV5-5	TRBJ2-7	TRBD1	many	CASSLGQGLEQYF	TGTGCCAGCAGCTTGGGACAGGGGCTCGAGCAGTACTTC
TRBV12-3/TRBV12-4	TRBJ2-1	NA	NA	CASSPGRAERNNEQFF	TGTGCCAGCAGCCCCGGACGAGCGGAGAGGAACAATGAGCAGTTCTTC
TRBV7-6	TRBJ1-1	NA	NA	CASSLNFIPGTEAFF	TGTGCCAGCAGCTTAAATTTTATTCCGGGGACTGAAGCTTTCTTT
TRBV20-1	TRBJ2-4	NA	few	CSARDGQAVNIQYF	TGCAGTGCTAGAGATGGGCAGGCTGTGAACATTCAGTACTTC
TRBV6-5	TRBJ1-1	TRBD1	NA	CASSMGTVLNTEAFF	TGTGCCAGCAGTATGGGGACAGTATTGAACACTGAAGCTTTCTTT
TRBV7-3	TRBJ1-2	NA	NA	CASSLKVSSHSGSYYGYTF	TGTGCCAGCAGCTTAAAAGTGTCATCCCACTCGGGGTCGTACTATGGCTACACCTTC
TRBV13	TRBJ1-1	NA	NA	CASSSRLGTEAFF	TGTGCCAGCAGCTCCCGTTTGGGCACTGAAGCTTTCTTT
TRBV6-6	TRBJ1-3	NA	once	CAGSAGLGNTIYF	TGTGCCGGCAGTGCAGGGTTGGGAAACACCATATATTTT
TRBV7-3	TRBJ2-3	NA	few	CASSLDSHEGTQYF	TGTGCCAGCAGCCTAGACTCCCATGAGGGTACGCAGTATTTT
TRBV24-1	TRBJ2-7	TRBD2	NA	CATSRALGGTTYEQYF	TGTGCCACCAGTCGTGCCTTGGGGGGGACGACCTACGAGCAGTACTTC
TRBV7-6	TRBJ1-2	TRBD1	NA	CASSLATTGDAGYTF	TGTGCCAGCAGCTTAGCCACGACAGGGGATGCTGGCTACACCTTC
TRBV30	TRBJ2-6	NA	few	CAWSQGRLSGANVLTF	TGTGCCTGGAGTCAGGGGCGCCTCTCTGGGGCCAACGTCCTGACTTTC
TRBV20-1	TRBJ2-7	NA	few	CSAGQAGRGYEQYF	TGCAGTGCCGGACAGGCAGGGCGGGGTTACGAGCAGTACTTC
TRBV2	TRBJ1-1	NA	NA	CASTSGYGMNTEAFF	TGTGCCAGCACTTCGGGTTACGGCATGAACACTGAAGCTTTCTTT
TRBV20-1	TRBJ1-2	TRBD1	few	CSARDQGGRRGYTF	TGCAGTGCTAGAGATCAGGGGGGGAGACGCGGCTACACCTTC
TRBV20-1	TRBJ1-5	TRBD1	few	CSARDRGGIQPQHF	TGCAGTGCTAGAGATCGAGGGGGCATTCAGCCCCAGCATTTT
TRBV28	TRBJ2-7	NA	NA	CASSPTVDLYSYEQYF	TGTGCCAGCAGTCCCACCGTTGACTTATACTCCTACGAGCAGTACTTC
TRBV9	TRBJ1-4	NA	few	CASSVQTATNEKLFF	TGTGCCAGCAGCGTCCAGACGGCAACTAATGAAAAACTGTTTTTT
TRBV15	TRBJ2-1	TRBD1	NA	CATSRGGQLNYNEQFF	TGTGCCACCAGCCGAGGGGGACAGCTAAACTACAATGAGCAGTTCTTC
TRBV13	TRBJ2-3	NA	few	CASSPPDIDTQYF	TGTGCCAGCAGCCCCCCTGACATAGATACGCAGTATTTT
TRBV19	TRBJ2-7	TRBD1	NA	CASSMAGGYEQYF	TGTGCCAGTAGTATGGCAGGGGGCTACGAGCAGTACTTC
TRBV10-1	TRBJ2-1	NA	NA	CASSDPSYNEQFF	TGCGCCAGCAGTGACCCATCCTACAATGAGCAGTTCTTC
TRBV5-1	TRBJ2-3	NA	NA	CASGHQKISDTQYF	TGCGCCAGCGGACATCAAAAGATCTCAGATACGCAGTATTTT
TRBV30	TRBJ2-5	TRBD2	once	CAWSGLAGIQETQYF	TGTGCCTGGAGTGGGCTAGCGGGCATCCAAGAGACCCAGTACTTC
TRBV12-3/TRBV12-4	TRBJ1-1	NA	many	CASSLGANTEAFF	TGTGCCAGCAGTTTAGGGGCGAACACTGAAGCTTTCTTT
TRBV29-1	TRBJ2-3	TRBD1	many	CSVDGWDRQGVGTDTQYF	TGCAGCGTTGACGGCTGGGACAGACAAGGGGTAGGCACAGATACGCAGTATTTT
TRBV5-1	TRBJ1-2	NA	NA	CASSLGHGLNYGYTF	TGCGCCAGCAGCTTGGGGCACGGCCTAAACTATGGCTACACCTTC
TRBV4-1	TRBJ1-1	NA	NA	CASAWVAGDTEAFF	TGCGCCAGCGCCTGGGTCGCGGGGGACACTGAAGCTTTCTTT
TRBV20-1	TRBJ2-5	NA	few	CSASAGGVGLEQYF	TGCAGTGCTAGCGCAGGAGGGGTGGGGCTGGAGCAGTACTTC
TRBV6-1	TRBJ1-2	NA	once	CASRDQGSYGYTF	TGTGCCAGCAGGGATCAGGGTAGCTATGGCTACACCTTC
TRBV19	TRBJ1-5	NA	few	CASSIADMGQPQHF	TGTGCCAGTAGTATCGCGGACATGGGGCAGCCCCAGCATTTT
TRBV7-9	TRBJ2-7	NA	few	CASSPKPGGEQYF	TGTGCCAGCAGCCCTAAGCCCGGTGGGGAGCAGTACTTC
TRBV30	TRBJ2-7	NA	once	CAFGREYYEQYF	TGTGCCTTCGGTAGGGAATACTACGAGCAGTACTTC
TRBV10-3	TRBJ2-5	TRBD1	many	CAISARQTGGQETQYF	TGTGCCATCAGTGCTCGGCAGACAGGGGGACAAGAGACCCAGTACTTC
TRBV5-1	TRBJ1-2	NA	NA	CASSPAGGIYGYTF	TGCGCCAGCAGCCCGGCGGGGGGAATCTATGGCTACACCTTC
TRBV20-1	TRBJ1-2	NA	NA	CSVTYRAPYGYTF	TGCAGTGTGACCTACAGGGCGCCCTATGGCTACACCTTC
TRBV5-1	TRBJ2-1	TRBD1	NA	CASSLKGGDSYNEQFF	TGCGCCAGCAGCCTTAAAGGGGGCGACTCCTACAATGAGCAGTTCTTC
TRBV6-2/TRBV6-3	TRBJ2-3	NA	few	CASSYFLIGRRIPRDTQYF	TGTGCCAGCAGTTACTTTTTAATCGGCAGGAGAATCCCGAGGGATACGCAGTATTTT
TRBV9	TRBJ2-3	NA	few	CASSVEGSLPTDTQYF	TGTGCCAGCAGCGTAGAGGGCAGTTTACCCACAGATACGCAGTATTTT
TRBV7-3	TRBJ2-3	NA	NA	CASSLSGVGDTQYF	TGTGCCAGCAGCTTAAGCGGGGTCGGAGATACGCAGTATTTT